Each of the 21 T cell receptor beta chains below was sequenced from the same sample in a study of siplizumab effects on memory and regulatory T cells. Some clones are missing from TCRdb's copy, which holds only in-frame ones; the method was immunoSEQ multiplex PCR. This table has about 62,000 clones, around 80% appearing once. Sequenced input: memory CD4+ T cells sorted from blood. All receptors come from a human donor in good health.

The chain has TRBV19 and TRBJ1-2; D is possibly TRBD1 (6 bases). The CDR3 runs to 15 residues. The ends were cut back, 6 bases at V and 7 bases at J, with 21 bases in the middle. The germline CDR1 and CDR2 sequences are LNHDA and SQIVND (reference sequence). This chain's CDR3 is CASSATHREGRGYTF. As DNA, the CDR3 is TGTGCCAGTAGCGCGACACACAGGGAAGGCCGTGGCTACACCTTC.

This chain joins TRBV6-5 and TRBJ1-2; D is uncertain. Germline CDR1 is MNHEY and CDR2 is SVGAGI. V lost 0 bases to trimming and J lost 4 bases, with 12 bases between them. The CDR3 is 15 amino acids. CDR3 coding DNA: TGTGCCAGCAGTTACTCGAACCGAAGATTCTATGGCTACACCTTC. Residues: CASSYSNRRFYGYTF.

This chain connects TRBV6-6 to TRBJ1-5; unclear D gene. Trimming shortened V by 6 bases and J by 3 bases, and 6 bases separated the two germline ends. Germline V CDR1 and CDR2: MNHNY, SVGAGI (reference sequence). The CDR3 has 12 amino acids. CDR3 sequence (DNA): TGTGCCAGCAGGACGTTCAATCAGCCCCAGCATTTT. This translates into CASRTFNQPQHF.

The V gene is TRBV11-3, the J gene TRBJ2-3, with D uncertain. This CDR3 contains 16 residues. The V gene's germline CDR1 is SGHNT and CDR2 YENEEA. V lost 0 bases and J 0 bases, leaving 10 bases between the germline ends. CDR3 region: CASSLDTGLSTDTQYF. CDR3 nucleotide sequence: TGTGCCAGCAGCTTAGACACCGGCCTTAGCACAGATACGCAGTATTTT.

This clone was recorded a few times. The V gene is TRBV4-3, the J gene TRBJ1-6, with D hard to call. Trimming removed 4 bases from V and 7 bases from J, with 14 bases in between. CDR1 LGHNA and CDR2 YSLEER come from the germline V gene. This CDR3 comprises 15 residues. In nucleotides, the CDR3 is TGCGCCAGCAGCCGGGCAGACAACCTAAATTCACCCCTCCACTTT. It is translated as CASSRADNLNSPLHF.

The CDR3 protein is CAISEDSGYTF. In DNA form, the CDR3 reads TGTGCCATCAGTGAGGACAGCGGCTACACCTTC. The gene calls are TRBV10-3 and TRBJ1-2; maybe TRBD1 (5 bases). The CDR3 runs 11 residues. Germline values: CDR1 ENHRY, CDR2 SYGVKD. V was pared by 2 bases and J by 8 bases, with 6 bases between.

The V gene is TRBV9, the J gene TRBJ2-2; D is perhaps TRBD1 or TRBD2 (6 bases each). The CDR3 runs to 15 residues. Germline V gene sequence: CDR1 SGDLS, CDR2 YYNGEE. Trimming removed 0 bases from V and 2 bases from J, with 8 bases in between. The CDR3 nucleotides are TGTGCCAGCAGCGTAGAGGGGGGAAACACCGGGGAGCTGTTTTTT. Protein: CASSVEGGNTGELFF.

This rearrangement joins TRBV18 to TRBJ1-4, with TRBD1 identical over 7 bases. Looked up from germline, CDR1 is KGHSH and CDR2 is LQKENI. The V segment lost 3 bases and the J segment 4 bases; nucleotides outside the gene matches: 8. This CDR3 contains 16 residues. The CDR3 nucleotides read TGTGCCAGCTCACCGCTCGGACAGGTTAATAATGAAAAACTGTTTTTT. Encoded protein: CASSPLGQVNNEKLFF.

The chain joins TRBV4-1 to TRBJ2-7; D is unresolved. The length of the CDR3 is 15 residues. Deletions cut 0 bases from V and 2 bases from J, with 11 bases between. Germline lookup yields CDR1 MGHRA and CDR2 YSYEKL. CDR3 bases: TGCGCCAGCAGCCAAGACCAGCTTACTGCCTACGAGCAGTACTTC. Protein: CASSQDQLTAYEQYF.

This sequence joins TRBV28 and TRBJ1-5, with D perhaps matching TRBD1 (6 bases). Trimming left V 6 bases short and J 7 bases short, with 19 bases between. CDR1 and CDR2 (germline): MDHEN, SYDVKM. CDR3 length: 15 amino acids. This chain's CDR3 is CASRVGSGAGQPQHF. The CDR3 nucleotides read TGTGCCAGCAGGGTAGGTTCAGGGGCGGGACAGCCCCAGCATTTT.

This clone was detected only a few times. The J gene is TRBJ1-2, the V gene TRBV30; weak D call: TRBD1 (5 bases). V lost 0 bases and J 5 bases, leaving 10 bases between the germline ends. Germline CDR1 and CDR2: GTSNPN and SVGIG (reference sequence). The CDR3 is made up of 13 amino acids. The DNA of the CDR3 is TGTGCCTGGAGTGTTGGGGCGAAGTATGGCTACACCTTC. Protein: CAWSVGAKYGYTF.

V gene TRBV7-2 combines with J gene TRBJ2-6, with a tentative D call TRBD1 (6 bases). Trimming removed 0 bases from V and 1 base from J, with 10 bases in between. The CDR3 has 17 residues. The germline V gene has CDR1 SGHTA and CDR2 FQGNSA. DNA for the CDR3: TGTGCCAGCAGCTTAGCGGCAGGGGTATCTGGGGCCAACGTCCTGACTTTC. This translates into CASSLAAGVSGANVLTF.

This clone was counted between two and nine times. The chain recombines TRBV7-3 with TRBJ1-1, with D perhaps TRBD1 (5 bases). The V and J ends lost 5 bases and 0 bases respectively, with 7 bases between them. Germline V CDR1 and CDR2: SGHTA, FQGTGA. The length of the CDR3 is 13 residues. CDR3 loop: CASSIQVNTEAFF. The CDR3 nucleotides are TGTGCCAGCAGCATACAGGTGAACACTGAAGCTTTCTTT.

This sequence joins TRBV11-1 and TRBJ2-1, with D perhaps matching TRBD2 (6 bases). Between the trimmed V and J ends, which lost 5 bases and 3 bases, there was a span of 17 bases. CDR3 size: 16 residues. Germline V gene sequence: CDR1 SGHAT, CDR2 FQDESV (reference sequence). The CDR3 reads CASSPQTIGGYNEQFF. CDR3 sequence (DNA): TGTGCCAGCAGCCCGCAGACGATCGGGGGCTACAATGAGCAGTTCTTC.

This clone was seen only a few times. The CDR3 here is CASSSQETQYF. The CDR3, as DNA: TGTGCCAGCAGCTCTCAAGAGACCCAGTACTTC. V and J are TRBV7-7 and TRBJ2-5; D is unclear. Germline V gene lookup returns CDR1 SSHAT and CDR2 FNYEAQ (reference sequence). Trimming shortened V by 4 bases and J by 2 bases, and 2 bases separated the two germline ends. This CDR3 is 11 amino acids long.

The chain uses TRBV5-1 and TRBJ2-3; D might be TRBD1 or TRBD2, each matching 5 bases. The CDR3 has 15 residues. Trimming stripped 0 bases from V and 1 base from J, with 9 bases between. Germline V gives CDR1 SGHRS, CDR2 YFSETQ. CDR3 DNA: TGCGCCAGCAGCTTGGAAGGGGACCGCACAGATACGCAGTATTTT. This translates into CASSLEGDRTDTQYF.

The V and J genes are TRBV5-4 and TRBJ2-5, with D maybe TRBD1 (8 bases). V was pared by 6 bases and J by 4 bases, with 16 bases between. Germline V lookup: CDR1 SGHNT, CDR2 YYREEE (reference sequence). CDR3 size: 14 residues. Here the CDR3 reads CASTDRGGGETQYF. In DNA, the CDR3 is TGTGCCAGCACAGACAGGGGAGGGGGAGAGACCCAGTACTTC.

This chain joins TRBV6-6 and TRBJ1-2, with 7 bases identical to TRBD1. This CDR3 has 12 residues. Germline V gene sequence: CDR1 MNHNY, CDR2 SVGAGI (reference sequence). V was clipped by 10 bases and J by 2 bases; unmatched bases: 4. CDR3 bases: TGTGCCACTCAACAGGGGAACTATGGCTACACCTTC. This codes for CATQQGNYGYTF.

This clone appeared once. CDR3 bases: TGTGCCAGCAGCCTGAGGACTAGCGGGGTGGATACGCAGTATTTT. Its protein is CASSLRTSGVDTQYF. The chain is built from TRBV27 and TRBJ2-3; 12 bases fit TRBD2. Germline CDR1 and CDR2: MNHEY and SMNVEV (reference sequence). The trim removed 6 bases at V and 6 bases at J, leaving 7 bases unmatched. The CDR3 length is 15 residues.

In its sample, this clone was seen a few times. The rearrangement links TRBV7-3 to TRBJ1-3, with TRBD1 identical over 10 bases. This CDR3 is built from 15 residues. Germline CDR1 and CDR2: SGHTA and FQGTGA. V gave up 8 bases and J gave up 4 bases; unmatched junction bases: 8. The CDR3 DNA sequence: TGTGCCAGCTCCCCCGGGACAGGGGAAGGAAACACCATATATTTT. Protein product: CASSPGTGEGNTIYF.

V is TRBV28 and J is TRBJ2-4; D possibly corresponds to TRBD2 (5 bases). Per germline, CDR1 MDHEN and CDR2 SYDVKM. CDR3 length: 16 residues. V was trimmed by 6 bases and J by 0 bases, leaving 15 bases between them. CDR3 bases: TGTGCCAGCAGCCCGGGGAGTACCCTAGCCAAAAACATTCAGTACTTC. Residues: CASSPGSTLAKNIQYF.